These 24 T cell receptor beta chains came from one sample sequenced in a study of monozygotic twins with inflammatory bowel disease. TCRdb processed the 5' RACE reads again and assigns one entry to each CDR3 protein, with no DNA. The sample table sets out 300,000 to 450,000 distinct CDR3 sequences. The specimen sequenced was blood. All receptors come from a human donor with ulcerative colitis or Crohn's disease, or a healthy co-twin of an affected twin (not recorded which).

The chain joins TRBV12-5 to TRBJ2-5. Germline V CDR1 and CDR2: LGHNT, FRNRAP. The CDR3 has 13 amino acids. The CDR3 reads CASGLEGAGTQYF.

The chain is built from TRBV7-2 and TRBJ2-3; lacking DNA, the TRBD2 call made by TCRdb goes unchecked. CDR3 length: 16 residues. Germline V gene data show CDR1 as SGHTA and CDR2 as FQGNSA. The CDR3 here is CASSLVGLVLADTQYF.

The chain has TRBV30 and TRBJ1-3. The CDR3 consists of 13 residues. CDR1 is GTSNPN and CDR2 is SVGIG in the germline V gene (reference sequence). This chain's CDR3 is CAWGRFSGNTIYF.

V and J are TRBV11-2 and TRBJ1-6; TCRdb proposes TRBD1, but this gene call is untestable without DNA. The germline V gene has CDR1 SGHAT and CDR2 FQNNGV. This CDR3 is 17 amino acids long. CDR3 sequence reads: CASSLLSIRERGSPLHF.

CDR3 amino acids: CASSLGISGGGETQYF. The chain has TRBV5-1 and TRBJ2-5. From germline, CDR1 is SGHRS and CDR2 YFSETQ. The CDR3 is 16 residues long.

This chain joins TRBV12-3 or TRBV12-4 and TRBJ1-1. The length of the CDR3 is 14 residues. CDR3 in amino acids: CASSFSDRVTEAFF.

The genes are TRBV2 and TRBJ2-3; TCRdb outputs TRBD1, but without DNA this stays unchecked. The CDR3 is made up of 13 amino acids. Germline V gene sequence: CDR1 SNHLY, CDR2 FYNNEI. CDR3 in amino acids: CASNREGTDTQYF.

This chain uses TRBV6-2 or TRBV6-3 with TRBJ2-7; TCRdb's D gene call, TRBD1, goes unchecked for lack of DNA. The germline V gene has CDR1 MNHEY and CDR2 SVGEGT. This CDR3 has 16 residues. CDR3 loop: CASSYRPGTGIYEQYF.

This rearrangement joins TRBV7-2 to TRBJ2-4; TCRdb's assignment of TRBD2 cannot be checked, as there is no DNA. In germline, CDR1 is SGHTA, CDR2 FQGNSA. The CDR3 extends over 13 amino acids. The CDR3 reads CASSLRRKDIQYF.

The chain couples TRBV6-1 to TRBJ2-3; without DNA, the TCRdb call of TRBD2 cannot be checked. CDR1 is MNHNS and CDR2 is SASEGT in the germline V gene. This CDR3 is 15 amino acids long. CDR3 sequence: CASRVSGLSTDTQYF.

The CDR3 loop is CAISDPGRANTGELFF. This chain links TRBV10-3 with TRBJ2-2; TCRdb's D call, TRBD1, is unchecked because there is no DNA. This CDR3 contains 16 residues. Germline CDR1 and CDR2: ENHRY and SYGVKD.

The gene calls are TRBV4-3 and TRBJ1-1. CDR1 is LGHNA and CDR2 is YSLEER in the germline V gene. The CDR3 is 13 amino acids. The CDR3 protein is CASSPSLGRWAFF.

The chain couples TRBV6-1 to TRBJ2-5; TCRdb designates TRBD2, a call that cannot be tested without DNA. This CDR3 spans 18 amino acids. The germline gives CDR1 MNHNS, CDR2 SASEGT. This CDR3 reads CASSPGILAGLLQETQYF.

The chain joins TRBV4-2 to TRBJ2-5. Germline V gene data show CDR1 as LGHNA and CDR2 as YNFKEQ. The CDR3 sequence is 14 residues long. CDR3 amino acids: CASSQGYGVETQYF.

V is TRBV6-5 and J is TRBJ2-7; TCRdb reports TRBD1, a call that lacks DNA to check it against. Germline CDR1 MNHEY, CDR2 SVGAGI. This CDR3 spans 15 amino acids. The chain's CDR3 is CASSYNRDSSYEQYF.

CDR3 sequence: CASSRGPGANQPQHF. The rearrangement joins TRBV5-1 to TRBJ1-5; TCRdb reports TRBD1, a call that lacks DNA to check it against. Germline CDR1 SGHRS, CDR2 YFSETQ. The CDR3 is made up of 15 amino acids.

The rearrangement joins TRBV4-1 to TRBJ2-7; checking the TCRdb D call of TRBD2 is not possible without DNA. This CDR3 has 15 residues. Germline lookup yields CDR1 MGHRA and CDR2 YSYEKL. CDR3 residues: CASSPTRAISYEQYF.

V gene TRBV29-1 combines with J gene TRBJ2-7; TCRdb designates TRBD1, a call that cannot be tested without DNA. Germline V gives CDR1 SQVTM, CDR2 ANQGSEA. The CDR3 consists of 14 residues. CDR3 residues: CSGVGTGGFYEQYF.

CDR3 in amino acids: CASSLVGPVGEKLFF. The J gene is TRBJ1-4, the V gene TRBV7-2. CDR1 is SGHTA, CDR2 FQGNSA, per germline. This CDR3 is built from 15 residues.

The chain is built from TRBV5-1 and TRBJ2-1; TCRdb lists TRBD1, though no DNA is available to test this call. The CDR3 runs 13 residues. Germline CDR1 and CDR2: SGHRS and YFSETQ. This CDR3 reads CASSPDGANEQFF.

The chain joins TRBV30 to TRBJ2-7; TCRdb's D gene call, TRBD1, goes unchecked for lack of DNA. Germline CDR1 GTSNPN, CDR2 SVGIG (reference sequence). CDR3 size: 13 residues. The CDR3: CAWSRDSYYEQYF. The full variable domain, its missing parts supplied by reference TRBV30 and TRBJ2-7, is SQTIHQWPATLVQPVGSPLSLECTVEGTSNPNLYWYRQAAGRGLQLLFYSVGIGQISSEVPQNLSASRPQDRQFILSSKKLLLSDSGFYLCAWSRDSYYEQYFGPGTRLTVT.

This chain connects TRBV6-2 or TRBV6-3 to TRBJ1-1; TCRdb's D gene call, TRBD1, goes unchecked for lack of DNA. Germline V lookup: CDR1 MNHEY, CDR2 SVGEGT. This CDR3 spans 14 amino acids. CDR3: CASSQDRVGTEAFF.

The chain recombines TRBV19 with TRBJ1-5. The CDR3 length is 14 residues. Germline V gives CDR1 LNHDA, CDR2 SQIVND (reference sequence). CDR3 sequence reads: CASGKASRNQPQHF.

The chain uses TRBV5-1 and TRBJ2-7; TCRdb proposes TRBD1, but this gene call is untestable without DNA. Germline-derived CDR1 and CDR2 are SGHRS and YFSETQ. The CDR3 is 13 amino acids. This CDR3 reads CASSSTGPYGQYF.